This T cell receptor beta chain comes out of a study of blood T cell repertoires in COVID-19. Study-wide background: The study drew acute and convalescent COVID-19 samples from the United States, Italy and Spain. The cDNA or gDNA used as material had been derived from T cells, B-cell-depleted T cells, or PBMCs.

J was trimmed by 1 base and V by 2 bases; bases with no gene match: 8. This CDR3 is 19 amino acids long. Germline V gene sequence: CDR1 SGHTA, CDR2 FQGNSA. Under the authors' procedure: Nucleated cell number was recorded as an estimate derived from reference gene primer amplification. Assay: immunoSEQ multiplex PCR; the TCRdb copy retains only in-frame clones and omits some. That table supplies the V and J calls and clone size; D and trimming were determined from the DNA. The sample includes 140,000 to 150,000 clones, 70% to 85% of them seen just once. This TCR was sampled from a man between 60 and 70 years old with active or convalescent COVID-19. The chain links TRBV7-2 to TRBJ2-1, with 13 bases lining up with TRBD2. The sample was peripheral blood. The CDR3 DNA reads TGTGCCAGCAGCTTATGGAGGACTAGCGGGAGCGGGTCCTACAATGAGCAGTTCTTC. This encodes CASSLWRTSGSGSYNEQFF.